This TCR beta chain emerged from a study of shared clonotypes between healthy human individuals (dated by TCRdb to the early 2020s). Background on the whole study: A couple of women and a few men aged 18 to 49 years were included in the cohort. For each donor, CD4 naive and CD4 memory were each given three plates, CD8 naive was given two plates, and CD8 memory was given one plate. The study deeply sequenced blood TCR repertoires of five healthy adults to estimate repertoire size and the extent of clonotype sharing between individuals. To increase sequencing depth and limit assay-specific biases, different laboratories used diverse techniques to prepare libraries and sequence TCR repertoires. Each donor's leukapheresis produced roughly between roughly 0.94 and 9.5 billion PBMCs. Paper-wide results and their limitations: When a few donors were compared, the shared fraction of clonotypes was about 5% for naive CD4, approximately 3.3% for naive CD8, more than 2% for memory CD4, and 0.35% to 0.4% for memory CD8. The small number of donors limited the genetic and exposure-history diversity represented. Even with the large sequencing depth, rarefaction of the sorted-subset datasets indicated that sequencing was incomplete. Sampling was restricted to blood, and TCR repertoires in tissue are likely to differ from TCR repertoires in blood. Clonotypes shared by all four sorted-subset donors showed higher generation probabilities than non-shared clonotypes. Pairwise subsampling led to the expectation that sequencing depth would affect the degree of clonotype sharing among donors. Naive subsets generally had larger estimated clonotype richness than memory subsets did.

CD8 naive samples were CD45RO-negative cells positively selected for CCR7, giving a CD45RA+CCR7+ population that excluded TemRA cells. Healthy HIV-negative adults with no recently reported acute infections or vaccinations were included as donors. Every donor was a Caucasian adult residing in Nashville, Tennessee, USA. Blood was collected by leukapheresis, and PBMCs were isolated by Ficoll-Histopaque density gradient centrifugation and then cryopreserved in liquid nitrogen vapor phase. Purity and quantity of every magnetically sorted T cell population were checked by analytical flow cytometry. From each sorted fraction, genomic DNA was isolated and quantified by UV absorbance on a Nanodrop 2000c. CDR1 SEHNR and CDR2 FQNEAQ are derived from the germline V gene (reference sequence). Including cysteine and phenylalanine, the CDR3 has 16 amino acids. This entry keeps only the CDR3 DNA: 48 bases, framed from base 1. V lost 11 bases and J lost 2 bases, and the count of bases not matched to a germline gene is 14.

A remark on this clone: This clone's antigen is unknown. Nothing much larger sits one base from this clone, and base qualities are not available.

TCR CDR3 regions were amplified from genomic DNA by multiplex PCR using the deep immunoSEQ assay. Extracted genomic DNA from each cell subset was distributed evenly across all wells of several immunoSEQ 96-well plates, and each plate was treated as a replicate. For sorted subsets, each replicate PCR was loaded with 200 ng genomic DNA, equivalent to 25,000 to 35,000 T cell genomes. The purified libraries were quantified using a Qubit 3.0 fluorometer, sized with a Bioanalyzer 2100, and then quantified again using the KAPA Library Quantification kit. Every immunoSEQ 96-well plate was sequenced on a separate single-read 150-cycle Illumina NextSeq 550 flow cell. As for the original processing: Because the immunoSEQ output included only junctional sequences and no quality scores, the filtering could not be the same as the filtering used for full-length reads. Sequences were annotated with PyIR, a Python wrapper for IgBLAST v1.9, and V/J genes and CDR3 were assigned using IMGT germline references. Any read was removed if the V/J assignment was weak (E-value above 1e-6), the CDR3 was missing, or the read contained stop codons, out-of-frame junctions, or ambiguous translated residues. V3J clonotypes were defined by identical inferred V gene, J gene, and CDR3 amino acid sequence. The percentage overlap between two repertoires was calculated by dividing the number of shared unique clonotypes by the size of the smaller repertoire. Three approaches were used to assess repertoire richness: RTK rarefaction, the Chao1 estimator, and Recon v2.1 estimates of unobserved clonotypes. OLGA was used to compute generation probabilities for all TCRbeta clonotypes that the gDNA method yielded from a handful of donors. Held by TCRdb, this immuneACCESS table contains in-frame sequences only and omits some clones. Under half of the omission traces to an unresolved V gene where checked; the cause of the rest is unknown. The DNA gave D and trimming, while V, J and clone size come from that table. This sample comprises around 550,000 clones, approximately 95% of them detected only once. The top ten hold about 0.11% of the sample.

Sequenced sample: naive CD8+ T cells sorted from blood. The cell subset or site label corresponds to: CD45RA+CCR7+. This chain is built from TRBV7-9 and TRBJ2-2, and 7 junction bases match TRBD2. This TCR was recovered from a woman in her twenties or thirties in good health. This receptor has the CDR3 CAGVPGGLRNTGELFF. The DNA sequence is TGTGCCGGGGTCCCGGGAGGCCTTAGAAACACCGGGGAGCTGTTTTTT.